This TCR beta chain was captured in a study of CD8 T cells in ankylosing spondylitis. Whole-study results and caveats: Among TCR beta sequences, a motif of under ten highly homologous variants appeared characteristic of ankylosing spondylitis blood. Significantly higher representation of disease-linked clones was reported for matched ankylosing spondylitis synovial fluid. Before this, some motif variants had been reported in reactive arthritis synovial fluid and blood.

This clonotype came up many times. Its antigen is not known. TCRdb re-derived calls from the 5' RACE reads in MiXCR, one entry per CDR3 protein. The sample gives under 250,000 distinct CDR3 sequences, over 9.5% of which show up once; 2.5% to 3% is in the top ten. Germline assignment: CDR1 DFQATT and CDR2 SNEGSKA (reference sequence). The V gene lost 3 bases and the J gene lost 4 bases, with 15 bases spanning the gap. The CDR3 runs 14 residues. The chain combines TRBV20-1 with TRBJ1-2; tentative D call: TRBD1 (6 bases). This clonotype was sampled from a male donor with ankylosing spondylitis or in good health (not recorded which). Material: blood, either unsorted or a sorted T cell fraction (not recorded which). The CDR3 region is CSASRRGSLYGYTF. CDR3 nucleotide sequence: TGCAGTGCTAGTCGCAGGGGCAGCCTCTATGGCTACACCTTC.